The 15 T cell receptor beta chains below all came from one sample that was sequenced in a study of post-analysis software for immune sequencing data. General study results and limits: Comparison of patients with controls showed roughly five TRBV segments more frequent in patients, TRBV5-6, TRBV5-1 and TRBV20-1 among them.

These receptors have no identified antigens. TCR beta cDNA libraries had unique molecular identifiers. MiXCR was run by TCRdb on the PCR reads, yielding one entry per CDR3 protein. The table includes 350,000 to 450,000 distinct CDR3 sequences, roughly 38% detected once. Specimen: blood. These receptors were obtained from a girl aged 5 to 17 with multiple sclerosis.

The rearrangement uses TRBV12-3 or TRBV12-4 and TRBJ2-6, with D tentatively TRBD1 (6 bases). V lost 4 bases and J lost 0, with 13 bases in between. This CDR3 has 17 amino acids. CDR3 nucleotide sequence: TGTGCCAGCAGTTCCCTGACAGGCCCCTCTGGGGCCAACGTCCTGACTTTC. This gives the protein CASSSLTGPSGANVLTF.

This clonotype was observed at least ten times. The rearrangement uses TRBV6-1 and TRBJ2-3; D not certain. This CDR3 has 14 amino acids. V was shortened by 6 bases and J by 6 bases, with 16 bases between the two germline ends. Germline V gives CDR1 MNHNS, CDR2 SASEGT. As DNA, the CDR3 is TGTGCCAGCAGCGCTTACTTTGGTATGGATACGCAGTATTTT. It is translated as CASSAYFGMDTQYF.

This chain connects TRBV5-1 to TRBJ2-3; D is possibly TRBD2 (5 bases). Trimming took 2 bases from V and 1 from J, leaving 11 bases between them. There are 15 residues in the CDR3. CDR1 SGHRS and CDR2 YFSETQ come from the germline V gene. This chain's CDR3 is CASSFLALRTDTQYF. CDR3 DNA: TGCGCCAGCAGCTTCTTAGCGCTCCGCACAGATACGCAGTATTTT.

This clonotype has at least ten counts. This sequence joins TRBV5-1 and TRBJ1-6, with TRBD1 identical over 7 bases. CDR3 length: 15 residues. J was trimmed by 7 bases and V by 4 bases; bases with no gene match: 8. Germline V gene lookup returns CDR1 SGHRS and CDR2 YFSETQ. CDR3 DNA: TGCGCCAGCAGCCCTGGACAGGTCAACAATTCACCCCTCCACTTT. As protein: CASSPGQVNNSPLHF.

This chain links TRBV7-8 with TRBJ1-2, with TRBD1 matching 8 bases. This CDR3 region has 14 residues. The trim removed 5 bases at V and 4 bases at J, leaving 6 bases unmatched. Germline V gives CDR1 SGHVS, CDR2 FQNEAQ. CDR3 in DNA: TGTGCCAGCAGCCACGACAGGGGCCCCTATGGCTACACCTTC. Amino acid sequence: CASSHDRGPYGYTF. Using reference TRBV7-8 and TRBJ1-2 for the parts outside the CDR3, the full variable domain is GAGVSQSPRYKVAKRGQDVALRCDPISGHVSLFWYQQALGQGPEFLTYFQNEAQLDKSGLPSDRFFAERPEGSVSTLKIQRTQQEDSAVYLCASSHDRGPYGYTFGSGTRLTVV.

The chain has TRBV5-6 and TRBJ2-7, with D possibly being TRBD2 (5 bases). The CDR3 consists of 11 residues. V lost 2 bases and J 11 bases, leaving 11 bases between the germline ends. CDR1 and CDR2 (germline): SGHDT, YYEEEE. CDR3 nucleotide sequence: TGTGCCAGCAGCTTTTCCGGGGTTGAGTACTTC. Its protein product is CASSFSGVEYF.

The chain has TRBV6-5 and TRBJ2-5; no firm D call. The CDR3 consists of 14 residues. The V gene lost 4 bases and the J gene lost 2 bases, with 11 bases spanning the gap. Germline loops: CDR1 MNHEY, CDR2 SVGAGI. The CDR3: CASSLDGQQETQYF. The CDR3 DNA follows: TGTGCCAGCAGTTTGGACGGGCAGCAAGAGACCCAGTACTTC.

The sample holds a few counts of this clonotype. A read error may produce the germline difference seen at one junction end. The V gene is TRBV4-2, the J gene TRBJ2-5; 13 nucleotides match TRBD2. CDR1 is LGHNA, CDR2 YNFKEQ, per germline. CDR3 length equals 15 residues. The CDR3 sequence: CASSRTSGGQGTQYF. For the CDR3, the DNA is TGTGCCAGCAGCCGGACTAGCGGGGGCCAAGGGACCCAGTACTTC.

The chain uses TRBV7-2 and TRBJ2-5; the D is unclear. Trimming took off 5 bases at V and 5 bases at J, with 9 bases between the two ends. The CDR3 totals 12 residues. CDR1 is SGHTA, CDR2 FQGNSA, per germline. The CDR3 loop is CASSRNKETQYF. The CDR3 DNA reads TGTGCCAGCAGCCGAAACAAGGAGACCCAGTACTTC.

The gene calls are TRBV13 and TRBJ2-5; 11 positions match TRBD2. The junction had 10 bases not matched to a gene; V was cut back by 3 bases and J by 7 bases. The germline V gene encodes CDR1 PRHDT and CDR2 FYEKMQ (reference sequence). The CDR3 is made up of 16 amino acids. The CDR3 coding sequence is TGTGCCAGCAGCTTGAAGGGACTAGCGGAGTTCGGGACCCAGTACTTC. Protein sequence: CASSLKGLAEFGTQYF.

To note about this clonotype: One end of the junction varies from germline; a read error may be responsible. The rearrangement links TRBV7-2 to TRBJ2-3; 7 bases are shared with TRBD2. Germline V CDR1 and CDR2: SGHTA, FQGNSA. The CDR3 has 15 amino acids. The CDR3 here is CASSLWEGLPDAQYF. As DNA, the CDR3 is TGTGCCAGCAGCTTATGGGAGGGACTACCAGATGCGCAGTATTTT.

With regard to this clonotype: Compared with germline, one end of the junction differs, possibly owing to a read error. The chain links TRBV5-1 to TRBJ2-3, with D possibly being TRBD2 (7 bases). The CDR3 is 15 residues long. CDR1 and CDR2 from the germline V gene are SGHRS and YFSETQ. CDR3 sequence: CASSLRGAPTDTQYF. The CDR3 DNA reads as TGCGCCAGCAGCTTGCGGGGGGCCCCCACAGACACGCAGTATTTT.

This clonotype showed up just a few times. The chain recombines TRBV5-7 with TRBJ2-5, with 9 bases that match TRBD1. TRBV5-7 is identified as an open reading frame with a role that is uncertain. The CDR3 extends over 17 amino acids. V gave up 4 bases and J gave up 2 bases; unmatched junction bases: 12. CDR3 coding DNA: TGTGCCAGCAGCATACCAACAGGGGGCGGTCGGCAAGAGACCCAGTACTTC. Translating gives CASSIPTGGGRQETQYF.

In DNA form, the CDR3 reads TGCAGTGCCGTCCGGGACAGCGCTACCTACGAGCAGTACTTC. Translation: CSAVRDSATYEQYF. The chain joins TRBV20-1 to TRBJ2-7; the match to TRBD1 covers 7 bases. The V gene's germline CDR1 is DFQATT and CDR2 SNEGSKA (reference sequence). The V and J ends lost 6 bases and 2 bases, in that order; junction bases with no gene match: 10. This CDR3 is 14 amino acids long.

V and J are TRBV7-8 and TRBJ2-7, with 8 positions matching TRBD2. V shed 5 bases, J shed 5 bases, and the junction held 11 bases outside the gene matches. CDR1 SGHVS and CDR2 FQNEAQ come from the germline V gene. This CDR3 is built from 15 residues. CDR3 nucleotide sequence: TGTGCCAGCAGCCCAGCCGGGAGGGCCTACAACGAGCAGTACTTC. It translates to CASSPAGRAYNEQYF.